This T cell receptor (beta chain) derives from a study of cytotoxic CD8 clonotypes in ibrutinib-treated CLL. The wider study: In all, around 10 patients were relapsed/refractory, approximately 16 were treatment-naive and around 17 were IGHV unmutated. Median treatment time before response sampling was roughly twelve months, range 6 to 36.

Notes on this clone: Its antigen remains unknown.

Depth targeted 1 in 200,000 to 1 in 1 million T cells, averaging 10x coverage per clonotype. The assay was immunoSEQ multiplex PCR, and TCRdb's table has in-frame clones only and misses some. The table includes about 300,000 clones, approximately 79% detected once. Notes on the study in general: In comparison with age-matched healthy donors, baseline clonality was higher and tracked circulating CD8+ T-cell counts.

Germline assignment: CDR1 SGHNT and CDR2 YYREEE (reference sequence). The V and J ends lost 2 bases and 4 bases, in that order; junction bases with no gene match: 4. This CDR3 region has 15 residues. The chain joins TRBV5-4 to TRBJ2-5, with 11 bases that match TRBD2. The TCR comes from a human donor with chronic lymphocytic leukemia. The sample in question was PBMCs, obtained at disease progression, from a patient treated with ibrutinib. The CDR3 bases are TGTGCCAGCAGCTTCCTAGCGGGAGGAGGAGAGACCCAGTACTTC. This encodes CASSFLAGGGETQYF.